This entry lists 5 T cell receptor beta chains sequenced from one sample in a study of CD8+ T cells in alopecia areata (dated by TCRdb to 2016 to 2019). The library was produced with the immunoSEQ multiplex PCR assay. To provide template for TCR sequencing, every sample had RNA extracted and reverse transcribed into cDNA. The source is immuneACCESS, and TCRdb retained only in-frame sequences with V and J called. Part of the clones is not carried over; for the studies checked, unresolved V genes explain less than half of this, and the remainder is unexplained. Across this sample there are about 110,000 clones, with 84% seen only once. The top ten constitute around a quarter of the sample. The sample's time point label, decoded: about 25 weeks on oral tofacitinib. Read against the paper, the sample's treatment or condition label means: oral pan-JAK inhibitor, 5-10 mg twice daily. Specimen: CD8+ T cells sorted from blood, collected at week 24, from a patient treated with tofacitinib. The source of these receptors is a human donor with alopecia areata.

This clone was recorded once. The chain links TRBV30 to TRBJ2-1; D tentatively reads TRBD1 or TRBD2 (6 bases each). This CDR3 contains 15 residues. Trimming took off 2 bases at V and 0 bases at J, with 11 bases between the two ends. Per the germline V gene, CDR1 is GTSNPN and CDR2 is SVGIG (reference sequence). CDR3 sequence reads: CAWSSGASSYNEQFF. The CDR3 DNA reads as TGTGCCTGGAGTTCGGGGGCCTCCTCCTACAATGAGCAGTTCTTC.

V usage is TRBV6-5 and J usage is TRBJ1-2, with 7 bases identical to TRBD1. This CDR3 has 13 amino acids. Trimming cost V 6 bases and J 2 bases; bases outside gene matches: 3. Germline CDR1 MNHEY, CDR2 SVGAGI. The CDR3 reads CASSLTGNYGYTF. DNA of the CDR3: TGTGCCAGCAGCTTGACAGGGAACTATGGCTACACCTTC.

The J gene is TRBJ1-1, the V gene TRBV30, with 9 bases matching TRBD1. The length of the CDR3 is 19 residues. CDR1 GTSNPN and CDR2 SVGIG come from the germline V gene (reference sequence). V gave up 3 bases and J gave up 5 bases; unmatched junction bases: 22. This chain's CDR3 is CAWRDWHGTGRDGSTEAFF. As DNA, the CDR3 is TGTGCCTGGAGGGATTGGCACGGGACAGGGCGAGATGGGTCGACTGAAGCTTTCTTT.

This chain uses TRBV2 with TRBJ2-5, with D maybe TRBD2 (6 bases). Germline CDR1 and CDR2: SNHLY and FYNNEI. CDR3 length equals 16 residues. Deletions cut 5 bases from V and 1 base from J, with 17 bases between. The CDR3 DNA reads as TGTGCCAGCAGTCTATCCCTGGGGGAGGTCCAAGAGACCCAGTACTTC. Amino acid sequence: CASSLSLGEVQETQYF. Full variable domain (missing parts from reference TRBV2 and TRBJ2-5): EPEVTQTPSHQVTQMGQEVILRCVPISNHLYFYWYRQILGQKVEFLVSFYNNEISEKSEIFDDQFSVERPDGSNFTLKIRSTKLEDSAMYFCASSLSLGEVQETQYFGPGTRLLVL.

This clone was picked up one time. The CDR3 DNA reads TGTGCCAGCAGTTTAAGAACTGAAGCTTTCTTT. Translated: CASSLRTEAFF. The chain couples TRBV28 to TRBJ1-1, with no clear D. Between the trimmed V and J ends, which lost 2 bases and 5 bases, there was a span of 3 bases. Per the germline V gene, CDR1 is MDHEN and CDR2 is SYDVKM. The CDR3 totals 11 residues.